This TCR beta chain originates from a study of cytotoxic CD8 clonotypes in ibrutinib-treated CLL. Overall study findings and caveats: Clonality showed a rise at ibrutinib response that reversed toward baseline at progression.

V was trimmed by 4 bases and J by 9 bases, leaving 13 bases between them. The CDR3 has 13 amino acids. Germline lookup yields CDR1 MNHEY and CDR2 SMNVEV (reference sequence). Details on this clone: What it recognizes is unknown.

Using immunoSEQ multiplex PCR, the repertoire was profiled, and TCRdb retains in-frame clones only, with some absent. The top ten clones hold roughly 4.8% of a sample with nearly 85,000 clones, roughly 83% of them seen once. The chain carries TRBV27 and TRBJ2-4; D is possibly TRBD1 (5 bases). This receptor was taken from a human donor with chronic lymphocytic leukemia. Source: PBMCs, taken after 12 months of ibrutinib treatment. The CDR3 DNA reads as TGTGCCAGCAGTTCCACCGTCCAGGGCATTCAGTACTTC. This encodes CASSSTVQGIQYF.